Shown below are 11 T cell receptor beta chains from a single sample sequenced in a study of vaccination effects on CD4 cells after COVID-19. The protocol was immunoSEQ multiplex PCR, while the TCRdb copy is restricted to in-frame clones and leaves out a portion. Of 35,000 to 45,000 clones in the sample, over 65% are singletons; the top ten hold approximately 3.8%. Subsequent to approximately 9 days of culture, CD4+ T cells were isolated. PCR confirmed that the person was infected with SARS-CoV-2 between March and December 2020. Each person got two doses of an mRNA SARS-CoV-2 vaccine, BNT162b2 or mRNA-1273. Antigens for these TCRs are unknown. The sequenced sample was CD4+ T cells from PBMCs cultured without peptide, obtained after COVID-19 vaccination. These receptors were taken from a human donor who had a prior SARS-CoV-2 infection.

This CDR3 is CASSPLGQYQETQYF. The CDR3 coding sequence is TGTGCCAGCAGCCCGCTAGGACAGTATCAAGAGACCCAGTACTTC. The chain has TRBV5-5 and TRBJ2-5; possible D gene TRBD1, 6 bases. Trimming took 4 bases from V and 2 from J, leaving 15 bases between them. The germline gives CDR1 SGHKS, CDR2 YYEKEE (reference sequence). The CDR3 extends over 15 amino acids.

In DNA form, the CDR3 reads TGCGCCAGCAGCTTGGCCTTCCAGGGAAGCACAGATACGCAGTATTTT. This encodes CASSLAFQGSTDTQYF. The chain uses TRBV5-1 and TRBJ2-3, with D possibly matching TRBD1 (5 bases). There are 16 residues in the CDR3. CDR1 is SGHRS, CDR2 YFSETQ, per germline. V lost 0 bases and J 0 bases, leaving 11 bases between the germline ends.

The V gene is TRBV3-1 (or the pseudogene TRBV3-2), the J gene TRBJ1-2; 7 bases align to TRBD1. V dropped 5 bases and J dropped 3; count of bases not matched to a gene: 15. Germline values: CDR1 LGHDT, CDR2 YNNKEL (reference sequence). The CDR3 has 17 amino acids. The CDR3 protein is CASSTGTEGLGDYGYTF. DNA for the CDR3: TGTGCCAGCAGCACCGGGACAGAGGGGCTCGGGGACTATGGCTACACCTTC.

The table lists this clone with a count of one. V and J are TRBV6-1 and TRBJ1-5, with TRBD1 as a possible D gene (5 bases). Per the germline V gene, CDR1 is MNHNS and CDR2 is SASEGT. Trimming shortened V by 1 base and J by 5 bases, and 15 bases separated the two germline ends. The CDR3 covers 16 residues. The CDR3 DNA sequence: TGTGCCAGCAGTGAAGGCGGTGGCAGGGTATATCAGCCCCAGCATTTT. Protein sequence: CASSEGGGRVYQPQHF.

This clone appeared once. CDR3 region: CASSYGDRGLPYEQYF. DNA for the CDR3: TGTGCCAGCAGTTACGGGGACAGGGGGCTTCCCTACGAGCAGTACTTC. The V call is TRBV6-6, the J call TRBJ2-7; TRBD1 agrees at 12 bases. Germline V gene sequence: CDR1 MNHNY, CDR2 SVGAGI (reference sequence). The CDR3 runs to 16 residues. The V and J ends lost 2 bases and 2 bases, in that order; junction bases with no gene match: 4.

The chain carries TRBV6-2 or TRBV6-3 and TRBJ2-5, with D perhaps TRBD1 (6 bases). V lost 2 bases to trimming and J lost 10 bases, with 20 bases between them. This CDR3 contains 15 residues. Germline assignment: CDR1 MNHEY and CDR2 SVGEGT. CDR3: CASSYGQGNVWVQYF. For the CDR3, the DNA is TGTGCCAGCAGTTACGGGCAGGGGAATGTTTGGGTCCAGTACTTC.

V and J are TRBV27 and TRBJ1-6, with D hard to call. The germline V gene has CDR1 MNHEY and CDR2 SMNVEV (reference sequence). V was pared by 0 bases and J by 7 bases, with 4 bases between. The CDR3 loop spans 13 amino acids. The CDR3 DNA is TGTGCCAGCAGTTTATCAAGGAATTCACCCCTCCACTTT. This sequence encodes CASSLSRNSPLHF.

The chain links TRBV18 to TRBJ1-5; D gene uncertain. CDR3 length equals 12 residues. The germline CDR1 and CDR2 sequences are KGHSH and LQKENI. Trimming pared 5 bases from V and 2 bases from J, leaving 4 bases between. In DNA form, the CDR3 reads TGTGCCAGCTCAACAGGCAATCAGCCCCAGCATTTT. Amino acid sequence: CASSTGNQPQHF.

CDR3 coding DNA: TGTGCCAGCAGTGAATGGTTGGGCTACACCTTC. This sequence encodes CASSEWLGYTF. The chain carries TRBV6-1 and TRBJ1-2; D ambiguous. Germline CDR1 and CDR2: MNHNS and SASEGT. Deletions cut 2 bases from V and 8 bases from J, with 6 bases between. This CDR3 contains 11 residues.

V is TRBV7-3 and J is TRBJ2-7; 9 bases map to TRBD2. The J segment lost 6 bases and the V segment lost 1 base, leaving 10 bases of the junction unmatched. Germline CDR1 SGHTA, CDR2 FQGTGA. The CDR3 runs 16 residues. CDR3 in DNA: TGTGCCAGCAGCTTAAGGGGTGGTAGCGGGAGCGCCGAGCAGTACTTC. It is translated as CASSLRGGSGSAEQYF.

The chain joins TRBV6-2 or TRBV6-3 to TRBJ2-1, with D possibly matching TRBD2 (6 bases). The CDR3 has 15 amino acids. Germline V gene lookup returns CDR1 MNHEY and CDR2 SVGEGT. V was pared by 5 bases and J by 3 bases, with 14 bases between. In nucleotides, the CDR3 is TGTGCCAGCAGTCCCCATGAGACTAGCTACAATGAGCAGTTCTTC. Translated: CASSPHETSYNEQFF.